These 14 T cell receptor beta chains share one sample of origin, sequenced in a study of T-cell memory formation after mild COVID-19. TCRdb itself ran the 5' RACE reads through MiXCR, one entry per CDR3 protein. Here the sample spans hundreds of thousands of distinct CDR3 sequences, approximately 16% being singletons. The sequencing sample was made of PBMCs or a T cell subset sorted from them (not recorded which). Every receptor here comes from a man between 18 and 29 years old who had mild COVID-19 (a few samples of this study predate the infection). Cell type and time point are not known.

Regarding this clonotype: One end of the junction varies from germline; a read error may be responsible. This chain's CDR3 is CASSARGSFGTGAFF. CDR3 nucleotides: TGTGCCAGCAGCGCCAGGGGGTCGTTCGGCACTGGAGCTTTCTTT. This chain uses TRBV7-9 with TRBJ1-1; 7 nucleotides line up with TRBD1. CDR1 SEHNR and CDR2 FQNEAQ come from the germline V gene (reference sequence). The CDR3 has 15 amino acids.

This sequence joins TRBV10-3 and TRBJ1-2, with unresolved D. CDR1 and CDR2 from the germline V gene are ENHRY and SYGVKD. This CDR3 comprises 12 residues. With 3 bases removed from V and 7 bases from J, the gap between germline ends came to 9 bases. CDR3 nucleotides: TGTGCCATCAGTGAAGAGAAGACTGGCTACACCTTC. As protein: CAISEEKTGYTF.

This clonotype has just a few counts. The V gene is TRBV12-3 or TRBV12-4, the J gene TRBJ2-3; 8 nucleotides line up with TRBD2. The CDR3 is 15 residues long. Trimming removed 8 bases from V and 3 bases from J; junction bases left unmatched: 10. The CDR3: CASWGSGGGTDTQYF. For the CDR3, the DNA is TGTGCCAGCTGGGGCAGCGGGGGCGGTACAGATACGCAGTATTTT.

This clonotype was counted only a few times. This chain connects TRBV5-6 to TRBJ2-5; D uncertain. This CDR3 is built from 14 residues. Trimming cost V 1 base and J 1 base, with 8 bases left between them. Germline V lookup: CDR1 SGHDT, CDR2 YYEEEE. As DNA, the CDR3 is TGTGCCAGCAGCTTGAGGTGGTTCCAAGAGACCCAGTACTTC. Its protein is CASSLRWFQETQYF.

This clonotype was counted between two and nine times. V gene TRBV21-1 combines with J gene TRBJ1-1. TRBV21-1 is a known pseudogene. CDR3 length: 14 amino acids. In DNA, the CDR3 is TGTGCCAGCAGCAAAGCCACAGTGAACACTGAAGCTTTCTTT. This gives the protein CASSKATVNTEAFF.

This clonotype was picked up a small number of times. This chain links TRBV7-9 with TRBJ2-5, with D possibly matching TRBD1 (6 bases). V lost 3 bases and J lost 1, with 9 bases in between. CDR3 length: 14 residues. Germline CDR1 SEHNR, CDR2 FQNEAQ (reference sequence). The CDR3 DNA follows: TGTGCCAGCAGCTTGAGGGGGTTCCAAGAGACCCAGTACTTC. Translated: CASSLRGFQETQYF.

In this sample, this clonotype turned up a few times. The rearrangement joins TRBV6-1 to TRBJ2-7, with 12 bases identical to TRBD1. The germline V gene has CDR1 MNHNS and CDR2 SASEGT. J was trimmed by 5 bases and V by 11 bases; bases with no gene match: 4. CDR3 length: 12 amino acids. The CDR3 sequence is CASRDRGHEQYF. Here the CDR3 DNA reads TGTGCCTCCCGGGACAGGGGGCACGAGCAGTACTTC.

The chain combines TRBV4-3 with TRBJ2-7; maybe TRBD2 (6 bases). The V gene's germline CDR1 is LGHNA and CDR2 YSLEER. V shed 0 bases and J shed 1 base, with 16 bases lying between them. The CDR3 covers 17 residues. CDR3 nucleotides: TGCGCCAGCAGCCAAGATACCGGGGGTCCATTGTCCTACGAGCAGTACTTC. Its translation: CASSQDTGGPLSYEQYF.

This clonotype has at least ten counts. This sequence joins TRBV7-2 and TRBJ2-1; D might be TRBD1 (5 bases). Germline CDR1 reads SGHTA; CDR2 reads FQGNSA. This CDR3 region has 14 residues. V dropped 1 base and J dropped 9 bases, with 13 bases sitting between them. The CDR3 nucleotides are TGTGCCAGCAGCTTAGGCCCAGGGTATTCTGAGCAGTTCTTC. Its translation is CASSLGPGYSEQFF.

The chain joins TRBV28 to TRBJ1-6, with D perhaps TRBD1 (6 bases). V lost 4 bases to trimming and J lost 6 bases, with 10 bases between them. The CDR3 sequence is 14 residues long. CDR1 is MDHEN and CDR2 is SYDVKM in the germline V gene. CDR3 residues: CASSYDRTNSPLHF. In DNA, the CDR3 is TGTGCCAGCAGTTACGACAGGACTAATTCACCCCTCCACTTT.

V gene TRBV2 combines with J gene TRBJ1-2, with TRBD1 matching over 10 bases. This CDR3 is built from 16 residues. CDR1 SNHLY and CDR2 FYNNEI come from the germline V gene. J lost 1 base, V lost 5 bases, and 7 bases had no gene match. In nucleotides, the CDR3 is TGTGCCAGCAGTTTCGACAGGGGGCTAGGTAACTATGGCTACACCTTC. Protein product: CASSFDRGLGNYGYTF. The whole variable domain, remainder taken from reference TRBV2 and TRBJ1-2, is EPEVTQTPSHQVTQMGQEVILRCVPISNHLYFYWYRQILGQKVEFLVSFYNNEISEKSEIFDDQFSVERPDGSNFTLKIRSTKLEDSAMYFCASSFDRGLGNYGYTFGSGTRLTVV.

This clonotype turned up a few times. The CDR3 sequence: CSARGQGISGNTIYF. For the CDR3, the DNA is TGCAGTGCTCGTGGACAGGGGATCTCTGGAAACACCATATATTTT. V usage is TRBV20-1 and J usage is TRBJ1-3; 9 bases map to TRBD1. The junction had 5 bases not matched to a gene; V was cut back by 5 bases and J by 0 bases. Germline V gene data show CDR1 as DFQATT and CDR2 as SNEGSKA (reference sequence). CDR3 length equals 15 residues.

The V and J genes are TRBV2 and TRBJ2-1, with 9 bases lining up with TRBD2. Per germline, CDR1 SNHLY and CDR2 FYNNEI. V gave up 11 bases and J gave up 12 bases; unmatched junction bases: 2. The CDR3 extends over 9 amino acids. This CDR3 reads CAAGGAQFF. CDR3 in DNA: TGTGCCGCGGGGGGGGCGCAGTTCTTC. Full variable domain (missing parts from reference TRBV2 and TRBJ2-1): EPEVTQTPSHQVTQMGQEVILRCVPISNHLYFYWYRQILGQKVEFLVSFYNNEISEKSEIFDDQFSVERPDGSNFTLKIRSTKLEDSAMYFCAAGGAQFFGPGTRLTVL.

In regard to this clonotype: A much larger clone lies one base from this, so it may be a read error. The chain carries TRBV7-9 and TRBJ2-1; possible D gene TRBD1, 5 bases. In germline, CDR1 is SEHNR, CDR2 FQNEAQ (reference sequence). The V gene lost 0 bases and the J gene lost 5 bases, with 8 bases spanning the gap. The length of the CDR3 is 14 residues. The CDR3 is CASSLAQTDNEQFF. DNA for the CDR3: TGTGCCAGCAGCTTAGCCCAGACAGACAATGAGCAGTTCTTC. Full variable domain (remainder filled in from reference TRBV7-9 and TRBJ2-1): DTGVSQNPRHKITKRGQNVTFRCDPISEHNRLYWYRQTLGQGPEFLTYFQNEAQLEKSRLLSDRFSAERPKGSFSTLEIQRTEQGDSAMYLCASSLAQTDNEQFFGPGTRLTVL.